This T cell receptor (beta chain) originates from a study of PD-L1 blockade in urothelial cancer. Whole-study context: Patients started atezolizumab around 2014, 1,200 mg intravenously every 3 weeks. Patients had been given 0 to 3 earlier chemotherapy regimens.

The germline CDR1 and CDR2 sequences are SGHRS and YFSETQ. Trimming took 4 bases from V and 6 from J; bases not matched to a gene: 11. This CDR3 has 16 residues. Sample time point: pretreatment peripheral blood. The diagnosis in patients was locally advanced or metastatic urothelial carcinoma. Synthetic analogs of TCR templates were spiked into every PCR. TCRdb's table, derived via immunoSEQ multiplex PCR, lists solely in-frame clones and lacks some. The sample has 95,000 to 100,000 clones; around 87% are singletons. This clonotype was obtained from a man in his 60s with urothelial cancer. The specimen was PBMCs, collected around atezolizumab (anti-PD-L1) treatment. The chain is built from TRBV5-1 and TRBJ2-1, with 9 bases aligning to TRBD2. The DNA for the CDR3 is TGCGCCAGCAGCCCGGTTGTGACTAGCGGATCCAATGAGCAGTTCTTC. Amino acid sequence: CASSPVVTSGSNEQFF. Variable domain in full (rest from reference TRBV5-1 and TRBJ2-1): KAGVTQTPRYLIKTRGQQVTLSCSPISGHRSVSWYQQTPGQGLQFLFEYFSETQRNKGNFPGRFSGRQFSNSRSEMNVSTLELGDSALYLCASSPVVTSGSNEQFFGPGTRLTVL.